The clone carrying this T cell receptor beta chain was counted between two and nine times. Sequence at one end of the junction differs from germline and may be a read error. The CDR3 is 11 amino acids. This record belongs to a study of patients and donors after allogeneic stem cell transplantation. TCRdb fed the RT-PCR reads into MiXCR, producing one record per CDR3 protein. The table shows 800,000 to 1,000,000 distinct CDR3 sequences, with 15% to 20% occurring only once. The sample comprised blood, either unsorted or a sorted T cell fraction (not recorded which). The chain links TRBV12-3 or TRBV12-4 to TRBJ2-7, with TRBD1 as a possible D gene (6 bases). This sequence originates from a human donor who was either an allogeneic HSCT recipient or a stem cell or donor lymphocyte infusion donor (not recorded which). It is not recorded whose cells these are; they may come from a transplant donor. The CDR3, as DNA: TGTGCCAGCAGTCCCGGGGCAGGGGCGTCCTTC. It specifies CASSPGAGASF.